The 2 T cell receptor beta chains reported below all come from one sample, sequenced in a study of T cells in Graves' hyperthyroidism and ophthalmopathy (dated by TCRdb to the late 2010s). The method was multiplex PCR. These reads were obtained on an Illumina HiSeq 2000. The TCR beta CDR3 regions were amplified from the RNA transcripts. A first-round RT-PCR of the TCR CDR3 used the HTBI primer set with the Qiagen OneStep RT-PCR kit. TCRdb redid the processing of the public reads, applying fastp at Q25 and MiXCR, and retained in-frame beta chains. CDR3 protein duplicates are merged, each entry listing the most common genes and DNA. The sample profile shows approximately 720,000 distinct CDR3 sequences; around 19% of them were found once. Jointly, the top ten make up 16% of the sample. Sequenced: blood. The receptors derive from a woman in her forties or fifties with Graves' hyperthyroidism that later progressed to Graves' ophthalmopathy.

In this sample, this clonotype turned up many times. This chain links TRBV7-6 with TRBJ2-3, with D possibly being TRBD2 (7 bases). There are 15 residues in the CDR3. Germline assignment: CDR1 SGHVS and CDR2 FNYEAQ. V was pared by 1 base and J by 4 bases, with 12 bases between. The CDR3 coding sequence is TGTGCCAGCAGCTTAGGGGGGGGCGTCGCAGATACGCAGTATTTT. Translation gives CASSLGGGVADTQYF.

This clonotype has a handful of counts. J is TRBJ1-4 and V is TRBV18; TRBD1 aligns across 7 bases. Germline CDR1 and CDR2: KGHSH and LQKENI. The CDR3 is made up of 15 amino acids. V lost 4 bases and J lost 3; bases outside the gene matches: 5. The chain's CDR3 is CASSRPGQSNEKLFF. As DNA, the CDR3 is TGTGCCAGCTCACGACCGGGACAGTCTAATGAAAAACTGTTTTTT.